This TCR beta chain was sequenced in a study of blood T cells in healthy people across ages. Study-wide findings and caveats: Donor CMV status, an unknown factor, possibly confounded changes in expanded clonotypes.

It was with a sample-barcoded 5' primer and a J-beta primer mix that a second PCR of about 7 to 12 cycles was run. TCRdb fed the 5' RACE reads into MiXCR, producing one record per CDR3 protein. This table has about 1 million distinct CDR3 sequences, 40% to 50% appearing once. Trimming took 0 bases from V and 6 from J, leaving 11 bases between them. The CDR3 loop spans 14 amino acids. Germline loops: CDR1 KGHSH, CDR2 LQKENI. Turning to this clonotype: Its target is not known.

The TCR sequence derives from a woman aged 60 to 75 in good health. The sequenced material came from blood. The chain links TRBV18 to TRBJ1-2; D unclear. CDR3: CASSPPVGSDGYTF. DNA of the CDR3: TGTGCCAGCTCACCACCGGTAGGGAGCGATGGCTACACCTTC. Drawing the rest from reference TRBV18 and TRBJ1-2, the complete variable domain is NAGVMQNPRHLVRRRGQEARLRCSPMKGHSHVYWYRQLPEEGLKFMVYLQKENIIDESGMPKERFSAEFPKEGPSILRIQQVVRGDSAAYFCASSPPVGSDGYTFGSGTRLTVV.